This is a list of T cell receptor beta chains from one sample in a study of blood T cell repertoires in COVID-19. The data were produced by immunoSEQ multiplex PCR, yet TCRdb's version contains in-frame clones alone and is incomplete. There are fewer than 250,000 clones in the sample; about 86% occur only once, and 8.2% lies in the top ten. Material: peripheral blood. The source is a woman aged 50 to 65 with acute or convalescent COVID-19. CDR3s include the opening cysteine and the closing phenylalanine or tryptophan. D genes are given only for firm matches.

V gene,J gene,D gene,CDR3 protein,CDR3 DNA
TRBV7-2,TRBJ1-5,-,CASSLDRQARKPQHF,TGTGCCAGCAGCTTAGACCGACAGGCGAGAAAGCCCCAGCATTTT
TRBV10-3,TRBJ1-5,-,CAISDGPTGQPQHF,TGTGCCATCAGTGATGGTCCCACAGGGCAGCCCCAGCATTTT
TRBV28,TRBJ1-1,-,CASSDRRSRAFF,TGTGCCAGCAGTGACAGGAGGTCGCGAGCTTTCTTT
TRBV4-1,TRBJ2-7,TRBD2,CASSLKVGNSGRAPYEQYF,TGCGCCAGCAGCCTTAAGGTCGGAAATAGCGGGAGGGCCCCATACGAGCAGTACTTC
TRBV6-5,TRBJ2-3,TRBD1,CASIQGARTDTQYF,TGTGCCAGTATACAGGGGGCTCGGACAGATACGCAGTATTTT
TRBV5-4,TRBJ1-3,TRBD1,CASSLDRGPGNTIYF,TGTGCCAGCAGCTTAGACAGGGGACCTGGAAACACCATATATTTT
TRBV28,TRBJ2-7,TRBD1,CASSGGQASPYEQYF,TGTGCCAGCAGTGGGGGACAGGCCTCACCCTACGAGCAGTACTTC
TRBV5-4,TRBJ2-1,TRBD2,CASSSGGTRTYNEQFF,TGTGCCAGCAGCTCGGGAGGGACTAGAACCTACAATGAGCAGTTCTTC
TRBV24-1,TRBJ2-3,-,CATSDSSTSGTQYF,TGTGCCACCAGTGATTCTTCCACTTCGGGTACGCAGTATTTT
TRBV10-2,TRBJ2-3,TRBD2,CASSEWTSGPTDTQYF,TGCGCCAGCAGTGAGTGGACTAGCGGGCCCACAGATACGCAGTATTTT
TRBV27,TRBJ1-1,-,CASSLSRRGGGTEAFF,TGTGCCAGCAGTTTATCGCGACGGGGGGGAGGTACTGAAGCTTTCTTT
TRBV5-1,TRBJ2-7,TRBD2,CASSFLAGAAGEQYF,TGCGCCAGCAGCTTTTTAGCGGGGGCCGCCGGCGAGCAGTACTTC
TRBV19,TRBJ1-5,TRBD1,CASKGQGWSSNQPQHF,TGTGCCAGTAAAGGACAGGGGTGGTCGAGCAATCAGCCCCAGCATTTT
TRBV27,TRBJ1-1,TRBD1,CASSLTGGVDTEAFF,TGTGCCAGCAGTCTGACAGGGGGCGTGGACACTGAAGCTTTCTTT
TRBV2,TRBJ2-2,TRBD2,CASRDGLAGDSGGSGELFF,TGTGCCAGCAGAGACGGACTAGCGGGAGATTCTGGAGGGTCCGGGGAGCTGTTTTTT
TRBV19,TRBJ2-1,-,CASRVVGGDNEQFF,TGTGCCAGTAGGGTTGTGGGGGGAGACAATGAGCAGTTCTTC
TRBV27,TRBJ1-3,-,CASSLQGSSGNTIYF,TGTGCCAGCAGTTTACAGGGGAGTTCCGGAAACACCATATATTTT